These T cell receptor beta chains were read from a single sample in a study of OX40 agonist ivuxolimab in advanced cancers. The data were produced by immunoSEQ multiplex PCR, yet TCRdb's version contains in-frame clones alone and is incomplete. The profile covers 45,000 to 65,000 clones, with less than 95% appearing a single time and approximately 7.9% taken by the ten largest. This material consisted of CD4+ or CD8+ T cells sorted from blood, taken in a trial of the OX40 agonist ivuxolimab. These receptors were collected from an adult with an advanced solid tumor such as melanoma, head and neck, liver or kidney cancer. Each CDR3 is given with its conserved first and last residue. D genes are given only for firm matches. The size field is filled for only some rows; it gives once, few, many or a size class.

v_gene: TRBV9
d_gene: TRBD1
j_gene: TRBJ1-4
abundance: .
CDR3nt: TGTGCCAGCAGCGTAGAAGGACAGGGCGGTGAAAAACTGTTTTTT
CDR3aa: CASSVEGQGGEKLFF

v_gene: TRBV19
d_gene: .
j_gene: TRBJ1-2
abundance: .
CDR3nt: TGTGCCAGTACGCAGGGGAATGGCTACACCTTC
CDR3aa: CASTQGNGYTF

v_gene: TRBV7-9
d_gene: TRBD1
j_gene: TRBJ2-1
abundance: .
CDR3nt: TGTGCCAGCAGCGCAGAACAGGGGACCTTCAATTACAATGAGCAGTTCTTC
CDR3aa: CASSAEQGTFNYNEQFF

v_gene: TRBV10-3
d_gene: .
j_gene: TRBJ2-7
abundance: .
CDR3nt: TGTGCCATCGGTCGACAGGACTCCTACGAGCAGTACTTC
CDR3aa: CAIGRQDSYEQYF

v_gene: TRBV7-2
d_gene: .
j_gene: TRBJ1-5
abundance: .
CDR3nt: TGTGCCAGCAGCTTTTACGACAGCAATCAGCCCCAGCATTTT
CDR3aa: CASSFYDSNQPQHF

v_gene: TRBV13
d_gene: .
j_gene: TRBJ1-1
abundance: .
CDR3nt: TGTGCCAGCCTATTGGACCTGAGGAGGAACACTGAAGCTTTCTTT
CDR3aa: CASLLDLRRNTEAFF

v_gene: TRBV7-9
d_gene: TRBD1
j_gene: TRBJ1-2
abundance: .
CDR3nt: TGTGCCAGCAGCTCGGACAGGACAAGGGGCTACACCTTC
CDR3aa: CASSSDRTRGYTF

v_gene: TRBV5-1
d_gene: .
j_gene: TRBJ2-7
abundance: .
CDR3nt: TGCGCCAGCAGCACATCCGTGGTCGGCTACGAGCAGTACTTC
CDR3aa: CASSTSVVGYEQYF

v_gene: TRBV7-2
d_gene: TRBD1
j_gene: TRBJ2-3
abundance: .
CDR3nt: TGTGCCAGCAGCTCTCGACAGGGTTGGGATACGCAGTATTTT
CDR3aa: CASSSRQGWDTQYF

v_gene: TRBV4-3
d_gene: .
j_gene: TRBJ2-3
abundance: .
CDR3nt: TGCGCCAGCAGCCAATCTGGCACAGATACGCAGTATTTT
CDR3aa: CASSQSGTDTQYF

v_gene: TRBV15
d_gene: .
j_gene: TRBJ1-5
abundance: .
CDR3nt: TGTGCCACCAGCTTGGGCGGGGGGTTGGACGGCAATCAGCCCCAGCATTTT
CDR3aa: CATSLGGGLDGNQPQHF

v_gene: TRBV29-1
d_gene: TRBD1
j_gene: TRBJ2-7
abundance: .
CDR3nt: TGCAGCGTTGAGCTACAGGGGGCTCTCTCCTACGAGCAGTACTTC
CDR3aa: CSVELQGALSYEQYF

v_gene: TRBV27
d_gene: .
j_gene: TRBJ2-1
abundance: once
CDR3nt: TGTGCCAGCAGTTTAGTATATAAGAATGAGCAGTTCTTC
CDR3aa: CASSLVYKNEQFF

v_gene: TRBV11-2
d_gene: TRBD2
j_gene: TRBJ2-1
abundance: .
CDR3nt: TGTGCCAGCAGCTTCCCCAGCGGGAGCTCCTACAATGAGCAGTTCTTC
CDR3aa: CASSFPSGSSYNEQFF

v_gene: TRBV11-2
d_gene: .
j_gene: TRBJ2-7
abundance: .
CDR3nt: TGTGCCAGCAGCTTAGCCCAGCGGGCCACCTACGAGCAGTACTTC
CDR3aa: CASSLAQRATYEQYF

v_gene: TRBV19
d_gene: .
j_gene: TRBJ2-3
abundance: .
CDR3nt: TGTGCCAGTAGTATAGATCTTGTAGGGACAACCTTAACAGATACGCAGTATTTT
CDR3aa: CASSIDLVGTTLTDTQYF

v_gene: TRBV19
d_gene: .
j_gene: TRBJ1-3
abundance: .
CDR3nt: TGTGCCGTAGCCATGACTGGGATCTCTGGAAACACCATATATTTT
CDR3aa: CAVAMTGISGNTIYF

v_gene: TRBV7-9
d_gene: .
j_gene: TRBJ1-4
abundance: once
CDR3nt: TGTGCCAGCAGCTCGACAGTTATAGACACGAGAACTAATGAAAAACTGTTTTTT
CDR3aa: CASSSTVIDTRTNEKLFF

v_gene: TRBV5-8
d_gene: .
j_gene: TRBJ1-2
abundance: .
CDR3nt: TGTGCCAGCAGCTGGAGCACGGGATCCACAAGTGGCGGCTACACCTTC
CDR3aa: CASSWSTGSTSGGYTF

v_gene: TRBV6-5
d_gene: .
j_gene: TRBJ2-3
abundance: .
CDR3nt: TGTGCCAGCAGTTACGGGAGGAGGGTAGCGGATACGCAGTATTTT
CDR3aa: CASSYGRRVADTQYF

v_gene: TRBV9
d_gene: .
j_gene: TRBJ1-1
abundance: once
CDR3nt: TGTGCCAGCAGCGGTGGAGGCAGCTTGAACACTGAAGCTTTCTTT
CDR3aa: CASSGGGSLNTEAFF

v_gene: TRBV19
d_gene: TRBD1
j_gene: TRBJ1-5
abundance: .
CDR3nt: TGTGCCAGTAACAGGGGGATCAATCAGCCCCAGCATTTT
CDR3aa: CASNRGINQPQHF

v_gene: TRBV5-1
d_gene: .
j_gene: TRBJ2-1
abundance: .
CDR3nt: TGCGCCAGCAGCCTGATGGGGGGAAGCTACAATGAGCAGTTCTTC
CDR3aa: CASSLMGGSYNEQFF

v_gene: TRBV6-1
d_gene: TRBD1
j_gene: TRBJ2-3
abundance: .
CDR3nt: TGTGCCAGCAGTGGGGATCACCAGACAGGGTACTTGAGGACAGATACGCAGTATTTT
CDR3aa: CASSGDHQTGYLRTDTQYF

v_gene: TRBV11-2
d_gene: TRBD2
j_gene: TRBJ2-3
abundance: .
CDR3nt: TGTGCCAGCAGCTTATGGGAGGGGACCACAGATACGCAGTATTTT
CDR3aa: CASSLWEGTTDTQYF

v_gene: TRBV15
d_gene: .
j_gene: TRBJ2-3
abundance: .
CDR3nt: TGTGCCACCAGCAGAGGCCCCAGCGCCGCTAGCACAGATACGCAGTATTTT
CDR3aa: CATSRGPSAASTDTQYF

v_gene: TRBV10-3
d_gene: TRBD1
j_gene: TRBJ2-7
abundance: .
CDR3nt: TGTGCCATTGAAAAAGGACAGGGGGCCTACGAGCAGTACTTC
CDR3aa: CAIEKGQGAYEQYF